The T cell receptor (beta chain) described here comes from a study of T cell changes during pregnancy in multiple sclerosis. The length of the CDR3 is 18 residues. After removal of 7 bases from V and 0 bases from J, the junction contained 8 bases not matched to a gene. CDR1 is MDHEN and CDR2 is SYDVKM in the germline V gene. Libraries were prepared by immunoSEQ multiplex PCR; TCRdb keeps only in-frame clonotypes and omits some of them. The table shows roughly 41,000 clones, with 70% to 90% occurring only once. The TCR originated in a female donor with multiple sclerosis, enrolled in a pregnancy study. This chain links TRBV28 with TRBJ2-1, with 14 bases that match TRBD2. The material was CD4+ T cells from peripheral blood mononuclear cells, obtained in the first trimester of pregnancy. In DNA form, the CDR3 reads TGTGCCAGCATACCGACTAGCGGGAGGGCAAGCTCCTACAATGAGCAGTTCTTC. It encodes CASIPTSGRASSYNEQFF.